This T cell receptor beta chain was obtained from a study of CXCR3-negative and CXCR3-positive naive CD8 T cells. The study, taken as a whole, reports: Researchers reported similar TRBV-TRBJ usage in naive CXCR3-negative and CXCR3-positive cells, though memory differed. Comparison of naive cells showed more hydrophobic TRB CDR3s in CXCR3-positive than in CXCR3-negative naive cells. Across naive subsets, surface CD5 expression was comparable, and TCR strength was inferred from properties of the TRB CDR3. The level of CXCR3 expression partially decreased after cryopreservation; the majority of assays used fresh PBMCs.

Libraries of TRB cDNA were made by 5' RACE and carried UMIs. TCRdb re-called the 5' RACE reads and shows each CDR3 protein once, DNA omitted. The sample totals over 70,000 distinct CDR3 sequences. In the case of this clonotype: Its antigen is unknown.

CDR3 length: 14 residues. Germline values: CDR1 SGHNT, CDR2 YYREEE (reference sequence). Triplicates of about 300,000 cells were sorted from each CD8+ T cell subset. This TCR derives from a human donor in good health. Some clones in this sample may be carry-over from other donors' samples. The specimen was naive CXCR3+ CD8+ T cells from blood. This sample's subset: CD45RO-CCR7+CD27+CD95- naive CD8+ T cells expressing CXCR3 (TNR3+). The rearrangement links TRBV5-4 to TRBJ1-5; lacking DNA, the TRBD1 call made by TCRdb goes unchecked. The CDR3 sequence is CASSEGTGTQPQHF.